The following is a TCR beta chain sequence with its context. Its antigen is currently unknown. Phenotypically, naive CD8+ T cells corresponded to CD45RO-CCR7+CD27+CD95-. Germline V gene lookup returns CDR1 SEHNR and CDR2 FQNEAQ (reference sequence). CDR3 length equals 16 residues. Through 5' RACE with UMI labels, the TRB cDNA libraries were prepared. With the 5' RACE reads reprocessed, TCRdb shows one record per CDR3 protein and no DNA. With 75,000 to 100,000 distinct CDR3 sequences in the sample, the ten largest clones hold less than 1.1%. This specimen comes from a study of CXCR3-negative and CXCR3-positive naive CD8 T cells. Across the whole study: Roughly 1.5 +/- 0.3 million TRB reads came from each library, giving around 140 million in total.

General study results and limits: Memory CD8+ cells showed much lower diversity, while both naive subsets displayed comparably high diversity. For CXCR3-positive naive cells, TRB CDR3s were more hydrophobic than those of CXCR3-negative naive cells. Both naive subsets, CXCR3-negative and CXCR3-positive, displayed similar TRBV-TRBJ usage, unlike memory cells.

Sequencing was performed on naive CXCR3+ CD8+ T cells from blood. Indicated subset: CD45RO-CCR7+CD27+CD95- naive CD8+ T cells expressing CXCR3 (TNR3+). This clonotype was obtained from a human donor in good health. Some clones in this sample may be carry-over from other donors' samples. The chain couples TRBV7-9 to TRBJ2-4; TCRdb returns TRBD1, unconfirmable since there is no DNA. The CDR3 loop is CASSFDRGPAKNIQYF.